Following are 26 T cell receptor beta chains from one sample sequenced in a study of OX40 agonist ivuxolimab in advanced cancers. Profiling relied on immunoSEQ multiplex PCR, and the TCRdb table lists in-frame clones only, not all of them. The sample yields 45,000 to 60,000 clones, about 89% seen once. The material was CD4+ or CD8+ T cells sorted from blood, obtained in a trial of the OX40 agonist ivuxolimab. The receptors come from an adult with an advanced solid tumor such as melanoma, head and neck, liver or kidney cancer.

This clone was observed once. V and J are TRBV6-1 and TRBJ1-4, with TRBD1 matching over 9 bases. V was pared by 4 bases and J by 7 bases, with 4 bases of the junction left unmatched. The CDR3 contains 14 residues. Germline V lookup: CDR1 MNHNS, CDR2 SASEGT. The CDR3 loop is CASSGDREGEKLFF. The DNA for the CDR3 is TGTGCCAGCAGTGGGGACAGGGAGGGTGAAAAACTGTTTTTT.

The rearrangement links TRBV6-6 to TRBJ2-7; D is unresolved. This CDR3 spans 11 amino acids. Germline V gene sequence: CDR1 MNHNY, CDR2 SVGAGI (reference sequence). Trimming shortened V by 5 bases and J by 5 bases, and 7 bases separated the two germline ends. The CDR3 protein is CASSENNEQYF. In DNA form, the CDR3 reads TGTGCCAGCAGTGAAAATAACGAGCAGTACTTC.

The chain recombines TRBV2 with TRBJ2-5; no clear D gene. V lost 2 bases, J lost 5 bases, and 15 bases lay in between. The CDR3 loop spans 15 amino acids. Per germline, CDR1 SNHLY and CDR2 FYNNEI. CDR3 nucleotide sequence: TGTGCCAGCAGTGAATATAAGGGTATAGGGGAGACCCAGTACTTC. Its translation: CASSEYKGIGETQYF.

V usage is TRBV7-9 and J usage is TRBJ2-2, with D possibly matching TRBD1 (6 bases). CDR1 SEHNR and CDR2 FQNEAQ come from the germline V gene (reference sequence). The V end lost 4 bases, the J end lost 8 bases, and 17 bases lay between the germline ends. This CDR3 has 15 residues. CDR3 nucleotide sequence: TGTGCCAGCAGCTCCTACTACAGGGATTGGGGGGAGCTGTTTTTT. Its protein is CASSSYYRDWGELFF. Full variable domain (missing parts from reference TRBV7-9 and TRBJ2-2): DTGVSQNPRHKITKRGQNVTFRCDPISEHNRLYWYRQTLGQGPEFLTYFQNEAQLEKSRLLSDRFSAERPKGSFSTLEIQRTEQGDSAMYLCASSSYYRDWGELFFGEGSRLTVL.

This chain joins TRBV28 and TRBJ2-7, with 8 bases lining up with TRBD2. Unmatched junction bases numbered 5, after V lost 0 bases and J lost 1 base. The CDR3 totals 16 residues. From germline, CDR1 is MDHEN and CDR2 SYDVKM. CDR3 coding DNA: TGTGCCAGCAGTTTATGGGGTAGCGGGACTTCCTACGAGCAGTACTTC. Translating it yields CASSLWGSGTSYEQYF.

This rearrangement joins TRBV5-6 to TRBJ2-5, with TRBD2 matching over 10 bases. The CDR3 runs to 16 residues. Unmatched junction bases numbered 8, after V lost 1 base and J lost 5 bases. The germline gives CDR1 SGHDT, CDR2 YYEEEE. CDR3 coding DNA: TGTGCCAGCAGCTTGTTAGGGACTAGCGATCGGGAGACCCAGTACTTC. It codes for CASSLLGTSDRETQYF.

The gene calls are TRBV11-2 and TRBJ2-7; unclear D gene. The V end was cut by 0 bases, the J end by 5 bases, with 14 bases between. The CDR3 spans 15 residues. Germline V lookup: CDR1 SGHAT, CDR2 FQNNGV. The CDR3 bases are TGTGCCAGCAGCTTAGATGTCCCCCCAAACCACGAGCAGTACTTC. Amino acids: CASSLDVPPNHEQYF.

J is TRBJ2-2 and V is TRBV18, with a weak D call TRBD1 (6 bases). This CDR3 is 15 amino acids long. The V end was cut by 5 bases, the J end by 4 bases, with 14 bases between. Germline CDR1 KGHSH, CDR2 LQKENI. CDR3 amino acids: CASSKDRLRTGELFF. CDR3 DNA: TGTGCCAGCTCAAAGGACAGATTACGCACCGGGGAGCTGTTTTTT.

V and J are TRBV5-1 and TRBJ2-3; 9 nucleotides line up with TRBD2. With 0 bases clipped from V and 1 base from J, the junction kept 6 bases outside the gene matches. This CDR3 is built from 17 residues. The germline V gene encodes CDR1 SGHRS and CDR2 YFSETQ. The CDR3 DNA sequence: TGCGCCAGCAGCTTGGTCGTGACTAGCGGTGGCACAGATACGCAGTATTTT. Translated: CASSLVVTSGGTDTQYF.

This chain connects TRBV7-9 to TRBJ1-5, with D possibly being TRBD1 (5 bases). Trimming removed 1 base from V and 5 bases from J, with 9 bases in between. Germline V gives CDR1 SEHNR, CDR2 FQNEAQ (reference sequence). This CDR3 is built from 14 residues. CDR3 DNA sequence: TGTGCCAGCAGCTTAGGGGGGTCCCATCAGCCCCAGCATTTT. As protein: CASSLGGSHQPQHF.

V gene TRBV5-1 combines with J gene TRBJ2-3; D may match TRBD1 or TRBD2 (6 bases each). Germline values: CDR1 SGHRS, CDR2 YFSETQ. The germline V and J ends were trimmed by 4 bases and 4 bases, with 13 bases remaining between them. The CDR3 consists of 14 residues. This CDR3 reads CASSDTGGPDTQYF. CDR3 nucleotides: TGCGCCAGCAGCGATACCGGGGGCCCAGATACGCAGTATTTT.

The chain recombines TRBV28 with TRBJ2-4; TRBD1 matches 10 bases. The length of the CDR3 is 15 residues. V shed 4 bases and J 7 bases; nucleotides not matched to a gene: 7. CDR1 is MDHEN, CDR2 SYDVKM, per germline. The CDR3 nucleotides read TGTGCCAGCAGTTCCCCCGGGACAGGGGCTAACATTCAGTACTTC. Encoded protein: CASSSPGTGANIQYF.

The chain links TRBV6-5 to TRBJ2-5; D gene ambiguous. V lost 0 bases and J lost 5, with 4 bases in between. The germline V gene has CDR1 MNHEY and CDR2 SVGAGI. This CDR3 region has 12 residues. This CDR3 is CASSYSLETQYF. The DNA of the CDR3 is TGTGCCAGCAGTTACTCCCTGGAGACCCAGTACTTC.

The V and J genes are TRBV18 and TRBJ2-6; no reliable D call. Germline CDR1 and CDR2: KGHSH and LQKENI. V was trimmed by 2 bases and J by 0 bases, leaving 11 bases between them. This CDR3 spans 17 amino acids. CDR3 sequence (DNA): TGTGCCAGCTCACCAAAAAGGATCGGCTCTGGGGCCAACGTCCTGACTTTC. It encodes CASSPKRIGSGANVLTF.

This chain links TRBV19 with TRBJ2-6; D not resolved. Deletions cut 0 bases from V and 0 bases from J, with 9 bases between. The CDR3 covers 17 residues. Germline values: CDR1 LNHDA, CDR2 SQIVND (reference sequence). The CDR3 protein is CASSIEGPPSGANVLTF. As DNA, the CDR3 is TGTGCCAGTAGTATAGAGGGTCCCCCCTCTGGGGCCAACGTCCTGACTTTC.

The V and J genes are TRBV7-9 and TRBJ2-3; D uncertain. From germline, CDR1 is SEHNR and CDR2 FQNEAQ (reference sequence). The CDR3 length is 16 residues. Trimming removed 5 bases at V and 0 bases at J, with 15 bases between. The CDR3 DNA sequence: TGTGCCAGCAGCCGCTCCCGACGATCTAGCACAGATACGCAGTATTTT. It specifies CASSRSRRSSTDTQYF.

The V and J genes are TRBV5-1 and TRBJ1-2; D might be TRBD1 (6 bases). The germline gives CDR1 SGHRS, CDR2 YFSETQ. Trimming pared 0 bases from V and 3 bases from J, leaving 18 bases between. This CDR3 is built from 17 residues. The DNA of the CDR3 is TGCGCCAGCAGCTTGGACGGGACACCCACTTTCTACTATGGCTACACCTTC. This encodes CASSLDGTPTFYYGYTF.

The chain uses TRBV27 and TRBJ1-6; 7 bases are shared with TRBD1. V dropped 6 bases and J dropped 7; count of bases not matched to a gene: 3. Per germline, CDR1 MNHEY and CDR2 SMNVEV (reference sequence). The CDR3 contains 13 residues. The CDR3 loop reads CASSDRENSPLHF. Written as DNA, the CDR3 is TGTGCCAGCAGCGACAGGGAAAATTCACCCCTCCACTTT.

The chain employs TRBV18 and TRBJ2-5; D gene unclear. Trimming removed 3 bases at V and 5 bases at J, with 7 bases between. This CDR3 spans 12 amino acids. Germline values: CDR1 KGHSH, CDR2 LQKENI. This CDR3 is CASSPREETQYF. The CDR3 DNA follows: TGTGCCAGCTCACCTAGAGAGGAGACCCAGTACTTC.

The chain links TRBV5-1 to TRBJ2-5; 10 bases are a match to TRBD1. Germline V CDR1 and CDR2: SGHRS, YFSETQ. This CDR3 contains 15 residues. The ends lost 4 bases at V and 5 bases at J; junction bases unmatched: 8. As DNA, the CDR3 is TGCGCCAGCAGCCTTACCGGGACAGGGGTGGAGACCCAGTACTTC. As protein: CASSLTGTGVETQYF.

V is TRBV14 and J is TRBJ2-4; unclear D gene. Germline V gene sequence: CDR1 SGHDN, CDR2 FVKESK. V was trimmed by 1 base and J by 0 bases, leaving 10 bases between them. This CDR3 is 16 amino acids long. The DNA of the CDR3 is TGTGCCAGCAGCCAAGTTGCCGGTCTAGCCAAAAACATTCAGTACTTC. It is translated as CASSQVAGLAKNIQYF.

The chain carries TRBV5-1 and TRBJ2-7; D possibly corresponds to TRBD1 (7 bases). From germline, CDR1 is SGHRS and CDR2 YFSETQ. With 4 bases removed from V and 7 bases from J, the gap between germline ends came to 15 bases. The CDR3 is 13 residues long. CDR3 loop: CASSTTGAGEQYF. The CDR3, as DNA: TGCGCCAGCAGCACCACAGGGGCGGGGGAGCAGTACTTC.

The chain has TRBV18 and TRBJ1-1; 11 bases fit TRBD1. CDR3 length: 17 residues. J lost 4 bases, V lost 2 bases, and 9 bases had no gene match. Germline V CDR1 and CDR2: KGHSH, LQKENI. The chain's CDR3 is CASSPGGQGAWVTEAFF. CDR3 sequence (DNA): TGTGCCAGCTCACCAGGAGGACAGGGGGCGTGGGTCACTGAAGCTTTCTTT. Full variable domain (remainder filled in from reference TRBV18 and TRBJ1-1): NAGVMQNPRHLVRRRGQEARLRCSPMKGHSHVYWYRQLPEEGLKFMVYLQKENIIDESGMPKERFSAEFPKEGPSILRIQQVVRGDSAAYFCASSPGGQGAWVTEAFFGQGTRLTVV.

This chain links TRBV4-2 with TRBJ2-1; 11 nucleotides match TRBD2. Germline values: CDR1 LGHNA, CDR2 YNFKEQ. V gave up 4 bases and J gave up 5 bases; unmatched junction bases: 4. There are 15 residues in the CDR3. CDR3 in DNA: TGTGCCAGCAGCCCCTTAGCGGGGGGGAACAATGAGCAGTTCTTC. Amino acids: CASSPLAGGNNEQFF.

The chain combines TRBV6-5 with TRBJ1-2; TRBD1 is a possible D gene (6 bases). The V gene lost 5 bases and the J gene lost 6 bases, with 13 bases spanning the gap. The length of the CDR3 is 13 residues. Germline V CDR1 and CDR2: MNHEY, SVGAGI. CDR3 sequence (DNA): TGTGCCAGCAGTCTTACCAGGGGACATGGCTACACCTTC. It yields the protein CASSLTRGHGYTF.

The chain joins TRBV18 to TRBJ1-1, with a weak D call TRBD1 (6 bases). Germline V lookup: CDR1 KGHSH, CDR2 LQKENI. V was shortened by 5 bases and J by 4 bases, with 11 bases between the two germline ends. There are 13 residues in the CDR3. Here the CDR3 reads CASSKDRTTEAFF. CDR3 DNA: TGTGCCAGCTCAAAGGACAGAACCACTGAAGCTTTCTTT.